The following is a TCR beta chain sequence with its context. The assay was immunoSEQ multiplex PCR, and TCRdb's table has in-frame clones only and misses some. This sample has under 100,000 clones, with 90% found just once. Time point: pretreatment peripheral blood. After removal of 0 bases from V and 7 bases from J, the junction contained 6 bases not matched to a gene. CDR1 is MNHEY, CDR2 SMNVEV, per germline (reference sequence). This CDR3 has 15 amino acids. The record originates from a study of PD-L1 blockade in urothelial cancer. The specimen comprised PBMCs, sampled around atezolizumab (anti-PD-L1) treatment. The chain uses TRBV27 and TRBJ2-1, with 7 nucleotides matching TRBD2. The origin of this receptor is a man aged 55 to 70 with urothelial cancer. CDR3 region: CASSLSGGSTNEQFF. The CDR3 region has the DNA TGTGCCAGCAGTTTATCTGGCGGGAGTACGAATGAGCAGTTCTTC.